These 27 T cell receptor beta chains were sequenced from one sample in a study of blood T cells in healthy people across ages. PCR was performed a second time for about 6 to 11 cycles using a sample-barcoded 5' primer and a J-beta primer mix. TCRdb fed the 5' RACE reads into MiXCR, producing one record per CDR3 protein. The sample lists about a million distinct CDR3 sequences, roughly 50% seen once, with under 15% in the top ten. The source material was blood. The receptors shown here come from a man aged 25 to 45 in good health.

This clonotype was detected a few times. This chain connects TRBV14 to TRBJ2-7; no firm D call. Germline CDR1 SGHDN, CDR2 FVKESK. V dropped 2 bases and J dropped 0 bases, with 14 bases sitting between them. The CDR3 length is 16 residues. CDR3 amino acids: CASSQPRVGYSYEQYF. CDR3 DNA sequence: TGTGCCAGCAGCCAACCCCGGGTGGGGTACTCCTACGAGCAGTACTTC.

This sequence joins TRBV20-1 and TRBJ2-3, with TRBD2 identical over 7 bases. The CDR3 has 17 residues. Germline loops: CDR1 DFQATT, CDR2 SNEGSKA (reference sequence). V lost 3 bases to trimming and J lost 1 base; unmatched junction nucleotides: 13. The CDR3 DNA follows: TGCAGTGCTAGCCCTTTACCTCGACTAGCTGGCACAGATACGCAGTATTTT. It translates to CSASPLPRLAGTDTQYF.

The chain is built from TRBV20-1 and TRBJ2-4; D tentatively reads TRBD1 or TRBD2 (5 bases each). The last part of the DNA fits TRBJ2-7 better; the J call may be wrong. Looked up from germline, CDR1 is DFQATT and CDR2 is SNEGSKA (reference sequence). The CDR3 is 14 residues long. CDR3 residues: CSARDLWGSYEQYF. In nucleotides, the CDR3 is TGCAGTGCTAGAGATCTCTGGGGGTCTTACGAGCAGTACTTC.

This clonotype was observed many times. CDR3 in DNA: TGCAGTGCTAGATTGTTACTAGCCGATTCCTACAATGAGCAGTTCTTC. It is translated as CSARLLLADSYNEQFF. V gene TRBV20-1 combines with J gene TRBJ2-1; perhaps TRBD2 as D (6 bases). Looked up from germline, CDR1 is DFQATT and CDR2 is SNEGSKA (reference sequence). The CDR3 length is 16 residues. The V end was cut by 2 bases, the J end by 1 base, with 15 bases between.

This clonotype was detected only once. This chain links TRBV7-2 with TRBJ2-1; D assignment may be TRBD1 or TRBD2 (5 bases each). Deletions cut 5 bases from V and 7 bases from J, with 18 bases between. Germline V lookup: CDR1 SGHTA, CDR2 FQGNSA. CDR3 length equals 15 residues. CDR3 region: CASSRRGDVMNEQFF. For the CDR3, the DNA is TGTGCCAGCAGCCGACGGGGCGACGTAATGAATGAGCAGTTCTTC.

This clonotype has a count of ten or more. The CDR3 sequence is CASSPQENYGYTF. CDR3 DNA sequence: TGTGCCAGCAGCCCGCAGGAAAACTATGGCTACACCTTC. The chain couples TRBV7-2 to TRBJ1-2; D ambiguous. V shed 5 bases and J shed 2 bases, with 9 bases lying between them. The CDR3 covers 13 residues. CDR1 and CDR2 (germline): SGHTA, FQGNSA.

This clonotype was detected only a few times. The V gene is TRBV29-1, the J gene TRBJ2-5; no reliable D call. The germline gives CDR1 SQVTM, CDR2 ANQGSEA. This CDR3 has 11 amino acids. The V end was cut by 7 bases, the J end by 4 bases, with 10 bases between. In DNA, the CDR3 is TGCAGCGCTGGGGTAGGAGAGACCCAGTACTTC. Its protein is CSAGVGETQYF.

This chain connects TRBV20-1 to TRBJ2-7; 8 bases map to TRBD1. The germline V gene has CDR1 DFQATT and CDR2 SNEGSKA (reference sequence). After removal of 2 bases from V and 5 bases from J, the junction contained 5 bases not matched to a gene. The CDR3 extends over 13 amino acids. The CDR3 loop is CSARRTGSNEQYF. In DNA form, the CDR3 reads TGCAGTGCTAGACGGACAGGGAGCAACGAGCAGTACTTC.

This clonotype has a handful of counts. The chain employs TRBV27 and TRBJ1-6, with D unclear. The ends were cut back, 3 bases at V and 11 bases at J, with 8 bases in the middle. The CDR3 has 12 amino acids. Germline-derived CDR1 and CDR2 are MNHEY and SMNVEV (reference sequence). Written as DNA, the CDR3 is TGTGCCAGCAGTTTTCCTGGGGCACCCCTCCACTTT. Amino acid sequence: CASSFPGAPLHF.

The chain is built from TRBV24-1 and TRBJ2-1; tentative D call: TRBD1 (5 bases). This CDR3 contains 14 residues. V was pared by 8 bases and J by 0 bases, with 10 bases between. CDR1 KGHDR and CDR2 SFDVKD come from the germline V gene. The CDR3 sequence is CATKAGSSYNEQFF. CDR3 nucleotide sequence: TGTGCCACCAAAGCAGGGTCCTCCTACAATGAGCAGTTCTTC.

The V and J genes are TRBV2 and TRBJ2-7, with D unclear. The J call is uncertain, as TRBJ2-5 better fits the DNA end. The CDR3 is 11 residues long. Germline V gene lookup returns CDR1 SNHLY and CDR2 FYNNEI. As DNA, the CDR3 is TGTGCCAGAATGAAGTTCGAGACCCAGTACTTC. This sequence encodes CARMKFETQYF.

This clonotype was seen a few times. The V and J genes are TRBV29-1 and TRBJ2-3, with D perhaps TRBD2 (5 bases). V lost 0 bases to trimming and J lost 0 bases, with 10 bases between them. This CDR3 spans 15 amino acids. CDR1 is SQVTM and CDR2 is ANQGSEA in the germline V gene. CDR3: CSVEDGRVSTDTQYF. The CDR3 DNA is TGCAGCGTTGAAGATGGGCGGGTGAGCACAGATACGCAGTATTTT.

In DNA, the CDR3 is TGTGCCACCAGAGGACCGCAAGGCTACCAAGAGACCCAGTACTTC. Encoded protein: CATRGPQGYQETQYF. V usage is TRBV15 and J usage is TRBJ2-5, with unresolved D. Trimming removed 6 bases from V and 0 bases from J, with 14 bases in between. The CDR3 contains 15 residues. CDR1 is LNHNV, CDR2 YYDKDF, per germline (reference sequence).

Turning to this clonotype: A read error may be the cause here, since a much bigger clone is one base away. The V and J genes are TRBV20-1 and TRBJ2-3; TRBD1 matches 9 bases. Trimming took 7 bases from V and 9 from J; bases not matched to a gene: 17. Germline CDR1 DFQATT, CDR2 SNEGSKA (reference sequence). The CDR3 totals 15 residues. The CDR3, as DNA: TGCAGTGTTAAGACCGGGACAGGGAACCTCGGAACGCAGTATTTT. Its protein product is CSVKTGTGNLGTQYF.

The J gene is TRBJ2-7, the V gene TRBV7-9; D perhaps matches TRBD1 (5 bases). This CDR3 is 11 amino acids long. CDR1 is SEHNR and CDR2 is FQNEAQ in the germline V gene (reference sequence). Trimming removed 4 bases from V and 6 bases from J, with 7 bases in between. The CDR3 region is CASSYDSEQYF. DNA of the CDR3: TGTGCCAGCAGCTATGACAGCGAGCAGTACTTC.

This rearrangement joins TRBV27 to TRBJ2-1; 8 bases agree with TRBD1. The CDR3 contains 15 residues. Unmatched junction bases numbered 12, after V lost 1 base and J lost 13 bases. Germline CDR1 and CDR2: MNHEY and SMNVEV (reference sequence). The CDR3 DNA is TGTGCCAGCAGTTTATGGGCAGGGGGCGGAGAGACCCAGTTCTTC. It translates to CASSLWAGGGETQFF.

The gene calls are TRBV2 and TRBJ2-3; D ambiguous. The CDR3 runs 14 residues. Trimming took off 7 bases at V and 5 bases at J, with 16 bases between the two ends. CDR1 is SNHLY, CDR2 FYNNEI, per germline. This CDR3 is CASKESLVGDTQYF. CDR3 DNA sequence: TGTGCCAGCAAGGAGAGTTTGGTGGGAGATACGCAGTATTTT.

This clonotype was seen more than once but under ten times. V gene TRBV20-1 combines with J gene TRBJ2-7; weak D call: TRBD1 (6 bases). CDR3 length equals 16 residues. CDR1 is DFQATT, CDR2 SNEGSKA, per germline (reference sequence). Deletions cut 1 base from V and 2 bases from J, with 18 bases between. The CDR3 is CSARVTPGQSAYEQYF. DNA of the CDR3: TGCAGTGCTAGAGTGACGCCGGGACAATCCGCCTACGAGCAGTACTTC.

The rearrangement links TRBV12-3 or TRBV12-4 to TRBJ2-7; D uncertain. The CDR3 loop spans 17 amino acids. V was cut by 3 bases and J by 2 bases, with 20 bases left in between. Here the CDR3 DNA reads TGTGCCAGCAGTTTCGGGTCAACTGACCTGACAACCTACGAGCAGTACTTC. Its translation: CASSFGSTDLTTYEQYF.

The chain recombines TRBV15 with TRBJ2-3, with a tentative D call TRBD2 (6 bases). Germline lookup yields CDR1 LNHNV and CDR2 YYDKDF (reference sequence). The CDR3 is made up of 11 amino acids. V was pared by 7 bases and J by 9 bases, with 11 bases between. For the CDR3, the DNA is TGTGCCACCATAGCCGGGGGAACGCAGTATTTT. Translated: CATIAGGTQYF.

This chain uses TRBV20-1 with TRBJ2-7; 8 positions match TRBD2. In germline, CDR1 is DFQATT, CDR2 SNEGSKA (reference sequence). CDR3 length: 15 residues. The V segment lost 4 bases and the J segment 4 bases; nucleotides outside the gene matches: 12. Here the CDR3 DNA reads TGCAGTGCTACCCGGCCGGGACTAGGTATATACGAGCAGTACTTC. It translates to CSATRPGLGIYEQYF.

This clonotype showed up just once. This sequence may be a read error, since a much larger clone differs from it by one base. This rearrangement joins TRBV11-2 to TRBJ2-3, with 8 bases fitting TRBD2. The CDR3 extends over 16 amino acids. CDR1 and CDR2 (germline): SGHAT, FQNNGV. The CDR3 bases are TGTGCCAACAGCTGGGGAACGGGGGGGGCGGCAGATACGCAGTATTTT. Protein product: CANSWGTGGAADTQYF.

The rearrangement uses TRBV29-1 and TRBJ2-1; TRBD2 aligns across 7 bases. The V segment lost 1 base and the J segment 7 bases; nucleotides outside the gene matches: 4. The CDR3 extends over 13 amino acids. Germline V CDR1 and CDR2: SQVTM, ANQGSEA. The CDR3 bases are TGCAGCGTTGAAGTGGCTAGCGGAAATGAGCAGTTCTTC. Its translation: CSVEVASGNEQFF.

V and J are TRBV7-2 and TRBJ2-1; 11 bases agree with TRBD2. Germline CDR1 and CDR2: SGHTA and FQGNSA. The junction had 5 bases not matched to a gene; V was cut back by 5 bases and J by 8 bases. This CDR3 comprises 14 residues. The CDR3 DNA sequence: TGTGCCAGCAGCATTAGCGGGGGGGCCTATGAGCAGTTCTTC. As protein: CASSISGGAYEQFF.

The rearrangement links TRBV4-2 to TRBJ2-3, with TRBD2 matching 13 bases. Germline CDR1 LGHNA, CDR2 YNFKEQ. V shed 1 base and J 0 bases; nucleotides not matched to a gene: 7. This CDR3 region has 19 residues. The CDR3 here is CASSQAPGTSGASTDTQYF. CDR3 sequence (DNA): TGTGCCAGCAGCCAAGCCCCCGGGACTAGCGGGGCTAGCACAGATACGCAGTATTTT.

The chain uses TRBV2 and TRBJ2-3; TRBD2 matches at 9 bases. CDR3 length: 15 amino acids. V shed 7 bases, J shed 1 base, and the junction held 6 bases outside the gene matches. Germline V gene lookup returns CDR1 SNHLY and CDR2 FYNNEI. Here the CDR3 DNA reads TGTGCCAGCACCCCTCCTAGCGGGGGCACAGATACGCAGTATTTT. This codes for CASTPPSGGTDTQYF.

The CDR3 region is CSARGTPGQASYNEQFF. CDR3 in DNA: TGCAGTGCTAGGGGGACCCCCGGACAGGCTTCCTACAATGAGCAGTTCTTC. J is TRBJ2-1 and V is TRBV20-1, with TRBD1 identical over 7 bases. The germline V gene encodes CDR1 DFQATT and CDR2 SNEGSKA (reference sequence). The CDR3 has 17 residues. The V gene end was trimmed by 3 bases and the J gene end by 1 base; junction bases not matched to a gene: 12.